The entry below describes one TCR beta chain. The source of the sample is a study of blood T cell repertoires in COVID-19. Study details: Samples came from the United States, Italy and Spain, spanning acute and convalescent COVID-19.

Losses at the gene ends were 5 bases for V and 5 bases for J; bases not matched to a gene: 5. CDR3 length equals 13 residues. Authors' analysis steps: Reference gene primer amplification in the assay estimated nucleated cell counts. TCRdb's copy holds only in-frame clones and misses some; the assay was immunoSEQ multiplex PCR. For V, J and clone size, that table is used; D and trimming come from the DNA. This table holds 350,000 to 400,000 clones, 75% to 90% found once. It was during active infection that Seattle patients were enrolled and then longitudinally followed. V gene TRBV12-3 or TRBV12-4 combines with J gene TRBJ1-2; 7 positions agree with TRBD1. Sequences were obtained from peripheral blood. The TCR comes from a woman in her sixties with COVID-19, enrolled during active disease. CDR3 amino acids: CASSQRQGYGYTF. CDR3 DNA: TGTGCCAGCAGTCAGCGACAGGGTTATGGCTACACCTTC.